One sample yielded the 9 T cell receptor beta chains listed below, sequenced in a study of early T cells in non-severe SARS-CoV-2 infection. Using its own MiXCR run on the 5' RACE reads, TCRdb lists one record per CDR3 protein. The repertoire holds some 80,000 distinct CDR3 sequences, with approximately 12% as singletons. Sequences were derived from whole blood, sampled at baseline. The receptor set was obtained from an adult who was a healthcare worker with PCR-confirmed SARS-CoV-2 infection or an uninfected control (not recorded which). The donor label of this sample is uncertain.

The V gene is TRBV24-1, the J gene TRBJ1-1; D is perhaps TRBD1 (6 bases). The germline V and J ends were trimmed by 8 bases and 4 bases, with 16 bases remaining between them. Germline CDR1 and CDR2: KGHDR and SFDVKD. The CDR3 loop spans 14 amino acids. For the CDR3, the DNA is TGTGCCACCAAAGCGACACAGGGAGGCACTGAAGCTTTCTTT. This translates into CATKATQGGTEAFF.

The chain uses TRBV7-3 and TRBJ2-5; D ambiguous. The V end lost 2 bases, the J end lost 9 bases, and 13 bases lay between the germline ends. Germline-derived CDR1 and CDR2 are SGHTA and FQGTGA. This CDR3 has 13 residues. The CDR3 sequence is CASSLGHNGAQYF. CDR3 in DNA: TGTGCCAGCAGCTTAGGCCACAATGGGGCCCAGTACTTC.

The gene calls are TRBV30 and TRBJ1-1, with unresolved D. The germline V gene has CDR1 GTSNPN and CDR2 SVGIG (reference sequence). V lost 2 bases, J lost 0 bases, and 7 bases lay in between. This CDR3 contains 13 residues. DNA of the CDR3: TGTGCCTGGAGTACTGGAGTGAACACTGAAGCTTTCTTT. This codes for CAWSTGVNTEAFF.

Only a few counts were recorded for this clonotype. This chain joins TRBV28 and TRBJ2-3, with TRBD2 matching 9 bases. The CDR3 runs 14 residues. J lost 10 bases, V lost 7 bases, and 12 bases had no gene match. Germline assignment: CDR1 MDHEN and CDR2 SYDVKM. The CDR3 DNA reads TGTGCCAGCACATATAGCGGGAGAGGGAGGGCGCAGTATTTT. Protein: CASTYSGRGRAQYF.

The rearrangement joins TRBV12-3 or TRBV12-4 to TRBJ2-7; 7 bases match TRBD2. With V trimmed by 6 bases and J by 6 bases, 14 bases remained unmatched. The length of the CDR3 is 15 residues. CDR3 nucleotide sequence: TGTGCCAGCAGCCTCATCGTTGGACTAGACCCCGAGCAGTACTTC. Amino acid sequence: CASSLIVGLDPEQYF.

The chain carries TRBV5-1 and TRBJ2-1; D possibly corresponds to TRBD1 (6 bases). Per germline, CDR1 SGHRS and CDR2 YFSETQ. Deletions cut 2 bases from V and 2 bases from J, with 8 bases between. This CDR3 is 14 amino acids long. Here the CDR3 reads CASSFEGAYNEQFF. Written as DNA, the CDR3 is TGCGCCAGCAGCTTTGAGGGGGCCTACAATGAGCAGTTCTTC.

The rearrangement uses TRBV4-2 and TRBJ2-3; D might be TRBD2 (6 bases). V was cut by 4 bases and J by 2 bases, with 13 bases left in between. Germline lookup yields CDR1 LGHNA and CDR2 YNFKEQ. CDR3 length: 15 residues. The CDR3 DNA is TGTGCCAGCAGCCCGGGACTTCTAGCCACAGATACGCAGTATTTT. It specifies CASSPGLLATDTQYF.

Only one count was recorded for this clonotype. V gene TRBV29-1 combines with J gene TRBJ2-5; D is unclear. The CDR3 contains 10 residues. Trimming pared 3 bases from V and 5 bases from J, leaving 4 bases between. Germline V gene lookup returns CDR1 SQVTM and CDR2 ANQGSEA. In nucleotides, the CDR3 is TGCAGCGTTGAGGCGGAGACCCAGTACTTC. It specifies CSVEAETQYF.

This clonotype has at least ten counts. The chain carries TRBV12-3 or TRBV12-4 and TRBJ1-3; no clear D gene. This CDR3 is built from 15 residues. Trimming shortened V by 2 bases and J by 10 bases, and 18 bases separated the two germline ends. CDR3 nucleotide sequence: TGTGCCAGCAGTTTATATTCTTTTGGCGTAGGTACCATATATTTT. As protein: CASSLYSFGVGTIYF.